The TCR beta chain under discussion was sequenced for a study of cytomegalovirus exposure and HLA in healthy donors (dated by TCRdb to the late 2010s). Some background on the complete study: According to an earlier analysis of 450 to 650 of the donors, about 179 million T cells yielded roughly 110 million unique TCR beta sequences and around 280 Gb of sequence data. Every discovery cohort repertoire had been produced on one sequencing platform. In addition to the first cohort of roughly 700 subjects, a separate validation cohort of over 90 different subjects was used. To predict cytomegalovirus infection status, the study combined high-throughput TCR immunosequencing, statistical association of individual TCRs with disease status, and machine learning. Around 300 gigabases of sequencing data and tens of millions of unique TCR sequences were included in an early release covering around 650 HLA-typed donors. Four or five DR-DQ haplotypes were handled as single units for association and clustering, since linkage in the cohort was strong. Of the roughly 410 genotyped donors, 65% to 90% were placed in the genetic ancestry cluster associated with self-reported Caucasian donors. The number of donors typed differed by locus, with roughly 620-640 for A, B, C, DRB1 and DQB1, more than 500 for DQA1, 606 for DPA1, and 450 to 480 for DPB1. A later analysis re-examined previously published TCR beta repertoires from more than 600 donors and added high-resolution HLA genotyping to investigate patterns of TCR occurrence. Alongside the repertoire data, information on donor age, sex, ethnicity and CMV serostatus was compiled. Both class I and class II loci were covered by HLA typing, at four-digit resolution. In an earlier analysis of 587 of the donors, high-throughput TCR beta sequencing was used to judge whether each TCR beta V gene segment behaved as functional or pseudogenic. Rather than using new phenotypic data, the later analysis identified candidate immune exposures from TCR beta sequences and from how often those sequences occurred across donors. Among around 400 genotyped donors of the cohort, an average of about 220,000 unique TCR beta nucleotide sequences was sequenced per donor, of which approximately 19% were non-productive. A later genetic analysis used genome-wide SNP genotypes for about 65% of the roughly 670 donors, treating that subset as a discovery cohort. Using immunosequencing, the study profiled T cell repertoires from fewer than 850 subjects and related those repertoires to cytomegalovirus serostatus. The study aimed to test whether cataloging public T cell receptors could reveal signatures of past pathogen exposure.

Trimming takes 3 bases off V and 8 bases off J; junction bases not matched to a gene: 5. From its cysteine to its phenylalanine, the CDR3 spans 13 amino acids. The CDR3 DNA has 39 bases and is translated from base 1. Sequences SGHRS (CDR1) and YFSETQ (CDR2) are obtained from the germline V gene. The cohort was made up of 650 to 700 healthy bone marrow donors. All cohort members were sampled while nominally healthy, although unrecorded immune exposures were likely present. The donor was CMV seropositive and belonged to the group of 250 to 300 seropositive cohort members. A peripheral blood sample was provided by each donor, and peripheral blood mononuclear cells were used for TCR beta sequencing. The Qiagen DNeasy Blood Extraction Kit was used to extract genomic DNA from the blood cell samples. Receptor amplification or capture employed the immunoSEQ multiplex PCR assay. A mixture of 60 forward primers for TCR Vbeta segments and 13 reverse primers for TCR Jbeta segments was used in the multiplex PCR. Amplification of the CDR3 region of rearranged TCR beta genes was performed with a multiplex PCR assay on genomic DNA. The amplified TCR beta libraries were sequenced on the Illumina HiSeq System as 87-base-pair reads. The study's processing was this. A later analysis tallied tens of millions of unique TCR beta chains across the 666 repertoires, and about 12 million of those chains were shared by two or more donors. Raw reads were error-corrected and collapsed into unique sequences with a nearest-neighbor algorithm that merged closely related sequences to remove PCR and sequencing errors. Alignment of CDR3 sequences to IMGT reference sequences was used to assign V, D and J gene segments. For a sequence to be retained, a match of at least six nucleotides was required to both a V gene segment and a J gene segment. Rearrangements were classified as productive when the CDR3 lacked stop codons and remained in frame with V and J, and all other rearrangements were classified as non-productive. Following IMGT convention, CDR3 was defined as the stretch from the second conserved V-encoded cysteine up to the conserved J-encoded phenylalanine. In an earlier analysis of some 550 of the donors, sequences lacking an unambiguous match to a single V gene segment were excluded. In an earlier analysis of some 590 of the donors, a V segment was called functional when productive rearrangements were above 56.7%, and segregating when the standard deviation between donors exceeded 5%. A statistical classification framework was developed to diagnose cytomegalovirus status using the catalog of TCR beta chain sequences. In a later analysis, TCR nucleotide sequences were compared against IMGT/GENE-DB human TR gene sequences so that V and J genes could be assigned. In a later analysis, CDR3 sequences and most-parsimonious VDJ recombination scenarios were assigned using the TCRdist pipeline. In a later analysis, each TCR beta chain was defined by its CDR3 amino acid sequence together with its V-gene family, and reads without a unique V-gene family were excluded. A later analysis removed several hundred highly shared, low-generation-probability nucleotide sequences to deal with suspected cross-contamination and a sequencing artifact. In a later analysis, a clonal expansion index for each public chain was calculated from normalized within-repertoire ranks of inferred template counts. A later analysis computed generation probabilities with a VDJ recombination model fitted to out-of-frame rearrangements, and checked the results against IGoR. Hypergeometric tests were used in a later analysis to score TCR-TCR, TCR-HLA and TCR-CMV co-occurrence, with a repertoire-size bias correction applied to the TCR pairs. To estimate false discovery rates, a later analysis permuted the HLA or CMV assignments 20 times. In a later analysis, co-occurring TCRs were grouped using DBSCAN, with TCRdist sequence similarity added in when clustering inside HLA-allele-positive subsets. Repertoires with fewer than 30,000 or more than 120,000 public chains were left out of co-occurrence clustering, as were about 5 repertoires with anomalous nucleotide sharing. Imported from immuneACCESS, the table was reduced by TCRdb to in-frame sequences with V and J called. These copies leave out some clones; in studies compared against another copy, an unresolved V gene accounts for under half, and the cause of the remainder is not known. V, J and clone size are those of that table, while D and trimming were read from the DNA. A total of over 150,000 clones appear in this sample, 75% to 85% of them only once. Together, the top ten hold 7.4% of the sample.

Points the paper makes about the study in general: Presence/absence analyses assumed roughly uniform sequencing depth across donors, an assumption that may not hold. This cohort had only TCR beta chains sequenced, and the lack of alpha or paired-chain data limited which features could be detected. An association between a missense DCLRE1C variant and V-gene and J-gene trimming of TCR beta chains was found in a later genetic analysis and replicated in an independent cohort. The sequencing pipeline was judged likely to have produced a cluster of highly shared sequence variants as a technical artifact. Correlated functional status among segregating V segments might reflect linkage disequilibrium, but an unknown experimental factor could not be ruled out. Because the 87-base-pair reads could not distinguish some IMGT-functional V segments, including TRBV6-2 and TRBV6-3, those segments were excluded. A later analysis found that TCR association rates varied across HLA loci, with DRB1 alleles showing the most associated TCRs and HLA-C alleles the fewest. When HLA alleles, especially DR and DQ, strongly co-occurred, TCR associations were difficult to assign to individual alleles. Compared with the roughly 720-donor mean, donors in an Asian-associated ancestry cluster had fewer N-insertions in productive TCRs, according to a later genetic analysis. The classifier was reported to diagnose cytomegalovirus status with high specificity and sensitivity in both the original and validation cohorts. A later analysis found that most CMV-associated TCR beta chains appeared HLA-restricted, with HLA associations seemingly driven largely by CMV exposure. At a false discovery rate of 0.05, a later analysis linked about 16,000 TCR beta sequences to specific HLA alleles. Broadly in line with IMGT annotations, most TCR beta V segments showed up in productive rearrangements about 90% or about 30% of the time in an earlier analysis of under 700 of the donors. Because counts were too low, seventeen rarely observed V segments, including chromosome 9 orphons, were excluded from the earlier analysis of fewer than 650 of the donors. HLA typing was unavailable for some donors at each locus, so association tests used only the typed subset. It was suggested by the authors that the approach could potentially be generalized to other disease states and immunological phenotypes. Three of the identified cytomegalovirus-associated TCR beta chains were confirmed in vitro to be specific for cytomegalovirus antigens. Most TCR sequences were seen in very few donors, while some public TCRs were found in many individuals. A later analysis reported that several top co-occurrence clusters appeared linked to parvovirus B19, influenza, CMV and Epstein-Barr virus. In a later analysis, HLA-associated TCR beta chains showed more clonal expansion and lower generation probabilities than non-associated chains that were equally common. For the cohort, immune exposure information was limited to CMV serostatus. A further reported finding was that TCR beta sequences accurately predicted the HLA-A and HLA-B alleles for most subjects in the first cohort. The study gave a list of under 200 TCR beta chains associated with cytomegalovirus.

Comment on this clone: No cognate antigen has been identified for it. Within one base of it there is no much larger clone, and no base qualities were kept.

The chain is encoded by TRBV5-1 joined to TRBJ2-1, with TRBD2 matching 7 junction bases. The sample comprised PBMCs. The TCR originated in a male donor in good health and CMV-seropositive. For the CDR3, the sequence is CASSSRGGDEQFF. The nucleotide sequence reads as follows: TGCGCCAGCAGCTCACGGGGAGGGGATGAGCAGTTCTTC.